One and the same sample provided the 26 T cell receptor beta chains below, sequenced in a study of blood T cell repertoires in COVID-19. The method was immunoSEQ multiplex PCR; TCRdb's version includes in-frame clones alone and lacks a portion of them. In the table there are roughly 80,000 clones, roughly nine tenths of which are singletons. The sample comprised peripheral blood. The receptors were gathered from a middle-aged man with COVID-19, enrolled during active disease.

V is TRBV24-1 and J is TRBJ1-1; 11 bases are a match to TRBD1. The CDR3 length is 14 residues. The V gene end was trimmed by 4 bases and the J gene end by 5 bases; junction bases not matched to a gene: 2. CDR1 KGHDR and CDR2 SFDVKD come from the germline V gene. This chain's CDR3 is CATSEGDRGTEAFF. The CDR3 bases are TGTGCCACCAGTGAAGGGGACAGGGGGACTGAAGCTTTCTTT.

In nucleotides, the CDR3 is TGTGCCATCAGTGAGAAAGGGAGGAATGAGCAGTTCTTC. Its protein is CAISEKGRNEQFF. This rearrangement joins TRBV10-3 to TRBJ2-1; tentative D call: TRBD2 (6 bases). Per germline, CDR1 ENHRY and CDR2 SYGVKD. V lost 2 bases and J 7 bases, leaving 9 bases between the germline ends. This CDR3 region has 13 residues.

CDR3 DNA sequence: TGCAGCGTTGAAGTGGGCGCAGGCTACGCTCAAGAGACCCAGTACTTC. Protein sequence: CSVEVGAGYAQETQYF. The rearrangement links TRBV29-1 to TRBJ2-5; D is uncertain. V was shortened by 1 base and J by 2 bases, with 17 bases between the two germline ends. Germline V gene lookup returns CDR1 SQVTM and CDR2 ANQGSEA. The CDR3 is made up of 16 amino acids.

The chain combines TRBV2 with TRBJ2-2; D may be TRBD1 (5 bases). The CDR3 is 14 amino acids. V lost 3 bases and J 4 bases, leaving 9 bases between the germline ends. From germline, CDR1 is SNHLY and CDR2 FYNNEI. In DNA, the CDR3 is TGTGCCAGCAGTGAGAGGACACGCACCGGGGAGCTGTTTTTT. It codes for CASSERTRTGELFF.

The genes are TRBV6-5 and TRBJ1-3; D unclear. The CDR3 is 13 amino acids. V lost 7 bases and J 0 bases, leaving 7 bases between the germline ends. Germline V gene lookup returns CDR1 MNHEY and CDR2 SVGAGI. The DNA of the CDR3 is TGTGCCAGCACCCGGGGCTCTGGAAACACCATATATTTT. Encoded protein: CASTRGSGNTIYF.

J is TRBJ2-7 and V is TRBV9; D may be TRBD1 (7 bases). The CDR3 spans 15 residues. The germline V and J ends were trimmed by 0 bases and 3 bases, with 13 bases remaining between them. CDR1 and CDR2 (germline): SGDLS, YYNGEE. CDR3: CASSVGQGGGYEQYF. CDR3 nucleotides: TGTGCCAGCAGCGTAGGGCAGGGGGGTGGCTACGAGCAGTACTTC.

The rearrangement uses TRBV2 and TRBJ1-3, with 7 nucleotides matching TRBD1. Germline trimming cut 9 bases from V and 8 bases from J; bases unmatched to any gene: 10. The CDR3 loop spans 13 amino acids. The germline gives CDR1 SNHLY, CDR2 FYNNEI. CDR3 region: CASDSTGLDTIYF. In DNA, the CDR3 is TGTGCCAGTGATTCGACAGGGTTGGACACCATATATTTT.

This chain uses TRBV5-1 with TRBJ1-1, with D perhaps matching TRBD1 (5 bases). Germline assignment: CDR1 SGHRS and CDR2 YFSETQ. Trimming removed 7 bases at V and 1 base at J, with 14 bases between. The CDR3 length is 14 residues. CDR3 in amino acids: CASFRGQQNTEAFF. The CDR3 region has the DNA TGCGCCAGCTTCCGAGGACAACAGAACACTGAAGCTTTCTTT.

The V call is TRBV5-6, the J call TRBJ2-5; tentative D call: TRBD2 (5 bases). Deletions cut 3 bases from V and 5 bases from J, with 17 bases between. This CDR3 region has 15 residues. Germline CDR1 and CDR2: SGHDT and YYEEEE. CDR3 sequence (DNA): TGTGCCAGCAGCTCGACGACGGACTTGAGGGAGACCCAGTACTTC. Translating it yields CASSSTTDLRETQYF.

The J gene is TRBJ2-1, the V gene TRBV6-1; perhaps TRBD1 as D (6 bases). V shed 5 bases and J shed 4 bases, with 15 bases lying between them. This CDR3 is 15 amino acids long. CDR1 MNHNS and CDR2 SASEGT come from the germline V gene. CDR3 protein: CASSSPSTGYNEQFF. DNA of the CDR3: TGTGCCAGCAGTTCCCCATCGACAGGATACAATGAGCAGTTCTTC.

V usage is TRBV10-3 and J usage is TRBJ1-1, with D perhaps matching TRBD1 (5 bases). Trimming pared 8 bases from V and 5 bases from J, leaving 12 bases between. From germline, CDR1 is ENHRY and CDR2 SYGVKD. This CDR3 region has 12 residues. CDR3 sequence (DNA): TGTGCCATCGCTCAGGGAGGGACTGAAGCTTTCTTT. It is translated as CAIAQGGTEAFF.

The chain recombines TRBV19 with TRBJ1-1; a weak D match, TRBD1 (5 bases). Trimming pared 5 bases from V and 4 bases from J, leaving 14 bases between. From germline, CDR1 is LNHDA and CDR2 SQIVND (reference sequence). The CDR3 extends over 14 amino acids. The CDR3 bases are TGTGCCAGTAGTTTAGGACACCCGAGCACTGAAGCTTTCTTT. Translated: CASSLGHPSTEAFF.

The gene calls are TRBV7-8 and TRBJ2-3; maybe TRBD1 (6 bases). CDR1 and CDR2 (germline): SGHVS, FQNEAQ. This CDR3 spans 14 amino acids. Between the trimmed V and J ends, which lost 1 base and 3 bases, there was a span of 8 bases. The CDR3 DNA is TGTGCCAGCAGCTTAGAAACAGGGACAGATACGCAGTATTTT. Protein: CASSLETGTDTQYF.

The V call is TRBV7-8, the J call TRBJ2-5, with 8 bases lining up with TRBD2. Germline V gives CDR1 SGHVS, CDR2 FQNEAQ. The CDR3 is made up of 15 amino acids. Trimming cost V 5 bases and J 5 bases; bases outside gene matches: 10. The CDR3 protein is CASSPWTSNWETQYF. The CDR3 DNA reads TGTGCCAGCAGCCCCTGGACTAGCAATTGGGAGACCCAGTACTTC.

The chain has TRBV5-1 and TRBJ2-1; weak D call: TRBD2 (5 bases). The CDR3 is 11 amino acids. The germline gives CDR1 SGHRS, CDR2 YFSETQ. The ends were cut back, 6 bases at V and 9 bases at J, with 10 bases in the middle. CDR3 nucleotide sequence: TGCGCCAGCATTTTAGAGGGTGAGCAGTTCTTC. Its translation: CASILEGEQFF.

The chain joins TRBV19 to TRBJ1-2; D might be TRBD1 (6 bases). CDR1 LNHDA and CDR2 SQIVND come from the germline V gene (reference sequence). Trimming stripped 5 bases from V and 4 bases from J, with 17 bases between. The CDR3 is 15 amino acids. The CDR3 sequence is CASSVQGRSGYGYTF. For the CDR3, the DNA is TGTGCCAGTAGTGTACAGGGACGGTCTGGCTATGGCTACACCTTC.

This clone was seen a single time. The chain couples TRBV3-1 (or the pseudogene TRBV3-2) to TRBJ2-7, with D unresolved. V lost 0 bases and J 4 bases, leaving 4 bases between the germline ends. The CDR3 covers 12 residues. In germline, CDR1 is LGHDT, CDR2 YNNKEL (reference sequence). Here the CDR3 DNA reads TGTGCCAGCAGCCAAGATCGGTACGAGCAGTACTTC. It translates to CASSQDRYEQYF.

The chain joins TRBV2 to TRBJ2-2; weak D call: TRBD1 (5 bases). This CDR3 spans 15 amino acids. Per the germline V gene, CDR1 is SNHLY and CDR2 is FYNNEI. V lost 3 bases and J 4 bases, leaving 12 bases between the germline ends. The CDR3 loop reads CASSEAGPGTGELFF. DNA for the CDR3: TGTGCCAGCAGTGAGGCAGGGCCGGGCACCGGGGAGCTGTTTTTT.

This chain joins TRBV4-1 and TRBJ2-5; the D is unclear. Germline CDR1 reads MGHRA; CDR2 reads YSYEKL. The CDR3 is 14 residues long. V was cut by 0 bases and J by 5 bases, with 10 bases left in between. As DNA, the CDR3 is TGCGCCAGCAGCCAAGAGGTCAATCGGGAGACCCAGTACTTC. Protein product: CASSQEVNRETQYF.

The chain employs TRBV9 and TRBJ2-1, with 9 bases fitting TRBD1. The germline CDR1 and CDR2 sequences are SGDLS and YYNGEE. V shed 2 bases and J 14 bases; nucleotides not matched to a gene: 11. The CDR3 is made up of 14 amino acids. CDR3 residues: CASSVAGTGSSKFF. CDR3 DNA: TGTGCCAGCAGCGTCGCAGGGACAGGGTCCTCAAAGTTCTTC.

V usage is TRBV2 and J usage is TRBJ2-1; D gene unclear. The CDR3 totals 13 residues. Germline loops: CDR1 SNHLY, CDR2 FYNNEI. Trimming removed 3 bases from V and 9 bases from J, with 12 bases in between. The DNA for the CDR3 is TGTGCCAGCAGTGACTACTCGCCCGGTGAGCAGTTCTTC. Its protein product is CASSDYSPGEQFF.

DNA of the CDR3: TGTGCCAGCAGCTTAGTGACAGGGGTTGGAAACACCATATATTTT. Protein product: CASSLVTGVGNTIYF. The J gene is TRBJ1-3, the V gene TRBV7-2, with TRBD1 identical over 8 bases. The CDR3 loop spans 15 amino acids. CDR1 and CDR2 from the germline V gene are SGHTA and FQGNSA. J lost 3 bases, V lost 1 base, and 2 bases had no gene match.

The chain recombines TRBV24-1 with TRBJ1-5; 10 bases line up with TRBD1. CDR1 is KGHDR and CDR2 is SFDVKD in the germline V gene. CDR3 length: 16 amino acids. The ends lost 3 bases at V and 7 bases at J; junction bases unmatched: 8. The CDR3 nucleotides are TGTGCCACCAGTGATGCCCGGGACAGGGGCAGACAGCCCCAGCATTTT. It codes for CATSDARDRGRQPQHF.

The rearrangement uses TRBV7-9 and TRBJ2-1, with 7 bases matching TRBD2. The CDR3 totals 16 residues. From germline, CDR1 is SEHNR and CDR2 FQNEAQ (reference sequence). V was pared by 7 bases and J by 4 bases, with 13 bases of the junction left unmatched. The CDR3 sequence is CASTPFITSEYNEQFF. The CDR3 coding sequence is TGTGCCAGCACCCCCTTCATCACTAGCGAGTACAATGAGCAGTTCTTC. Filled out from reference TRBV7-9 and TRBJ2-1, the complete variable domain reads DTGVSQNPRHKITKRGQNVTFRCDPISEHNRLYWYRQTLGQGPEFLTYFQNEAQLEKSRLLSDRFSAERPKGSFSTLEIQRTEQGDSAMYLCASTPFITSEYNEQFFGPGTRLTVL.

A single count supports this clone. The chain carries TRBV3-1 (or the pseudogene TRBV3-2) and TRBJ2-1; 10 nucleotides line up with TRBD1. Germline assignment: CDR1 LGHDT and CDR2 YNNKEL (reference sequence). CDR3 size: 14 residues. The V and J ends lost 4 bases and 8 bases, in that order; junction bases with no gene match: 5. The CDR3 reads CASSRSTGGHEQFF. The CDR3 bases are TGTGCCAGCAGCCGCTCGACAGGGGGCCATGAGCAGTTCTTC.

The V and J genes are TRBV6-5 and TRBJ2-1; tentatively, D is TRBD2 (6 bases). CDR1 and CDR2 (germline): MNHEY, SVGAGI. V was cut by 4 bases and J by 7 bases, with 17 bases left in between. The CDR3 has 15 residues. This chain's CDR3 is CASSLGRRLGNEQFF. The CDR3 DNA reads TGTGCCAGCAGTTTGGGGAGGAGACTTGGGAATGAGCAGTTCTTC.